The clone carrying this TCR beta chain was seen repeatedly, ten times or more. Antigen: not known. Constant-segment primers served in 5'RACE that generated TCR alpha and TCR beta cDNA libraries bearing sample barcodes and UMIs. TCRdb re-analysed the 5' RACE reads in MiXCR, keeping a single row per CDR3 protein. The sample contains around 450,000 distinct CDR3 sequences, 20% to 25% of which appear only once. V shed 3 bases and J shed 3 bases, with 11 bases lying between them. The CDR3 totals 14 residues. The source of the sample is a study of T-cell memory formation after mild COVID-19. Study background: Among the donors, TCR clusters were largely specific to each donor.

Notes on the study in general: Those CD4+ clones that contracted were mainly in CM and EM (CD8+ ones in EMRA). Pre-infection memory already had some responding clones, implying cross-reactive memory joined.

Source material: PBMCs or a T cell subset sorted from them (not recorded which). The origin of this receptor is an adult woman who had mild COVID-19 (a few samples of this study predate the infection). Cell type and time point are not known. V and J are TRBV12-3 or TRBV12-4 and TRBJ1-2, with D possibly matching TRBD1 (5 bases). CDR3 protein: CASSFQGSDYGYTF. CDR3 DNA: TGTGCCAGCAGTTTCCAGGGTTCTGACTATGGCTACACCTTC.